This T cell receptor beta chain was observed in a study of beta chain features in type 1 diabetes. Expressed TCRB transcripts were sequenced after all isolated RNA was converted to cDNA. The protocol was immunoSEQ multiplex PCR, while the TCRdb copy is restricted to in-frame clones and leaves out a portion. Of 300,000 to 350,000 clones listed, approximately 15% are singletons. In germline, CDR1 is SGDLS, CDR2 YYNGEE. V was shortened by 1 base and J by 0 bases, with 10 bases between the two germline ends. The CDR3 runs to 15 residues. The sequenced sample consisted of central memory CD4+ T cells from blood. This chain joins TRBV9 and TRBJ1-2, with D perhaps matching TRBD1 (6 bases). This receptor was taken from a man aged 30-40 years in good health. The CDR3 is CASSVQGSANYGYTF. The CDR3 nucleotides read TGTGCCAGCAGCGTACAGGGGAGCGCTAACTATGGCTACACCTTC.